The 9 T cell receptor beta chains presented below share a single source sample, sequenced in a study of blood T cell repertoires in COVID-19. The repertoire was sequenced with immunoSEQ multiplex PCR; TCRdb's copy has only in-frame clones and lacks some. The table lists 65,000 to 80,000 clones, approximately 78% of them singletons. The sequenced sample consisted of peripheral blood. The receptor set was obtained from a human donor in a cohort sampled during active COVID-19.

This clone showed up just once. CDR3 coding DNA: TGTGCCAGCAGTTCGGGACAGGGGGAGACCCAGTACTTC. Protein: CASSSGQGETQYF. The rearrangement joins TRBV6-1 to TRBJ2-5, with 10 nucleotides matching TRBD1. J gave up 5 bases and V 5 bases, and 2 bases lay outside the gene matches. CDR1 and CDR2 from the germline V gene are MNHNS and SASEGT. The CDR3 has 13 residues.

A note on this clone: The identical CDR3 is also encoded by other nucleotide sequences in the sample. The chain employs TRBV5-1 and TRBJ2-7, with 10 bases matching TRBD1. The V gene's germline CDR1 is SGHRS and CDR2 YFSETQ. V shed 0 bases and J 3 bases; nucleotides not matched to a gene: 0. The CDR3 totals 14 residues. The CDR3 DNA is TGCGCCAGCAGCTTGGGGACAGGGGGCTACGAGCAGTACTTC. This gives the protein CASSLGTGGYEQYF.

The chain carries TRBV18 and TRBJ1-6; no clear D. V gave up 2 bases and J gave up 7 bases, with 12 bases separating them. The CDR3 runs 15 residues. Germline V lookup: CDR1 KGHSH, CDR2 LQKENI. CDR3: CASSPIQSQNSPLHF. The CDR3 DNA reads TGTGCCAGCTCACCAATACAGTCCCAGAATTCACCCCTCCACTTT.

This chain's CDR3 is CASSQDGHRQGYGYTF. CDR3 coding DNA: TGCGCCAGCAGCCAAGATGGGCATAGGCAGGGGTACGGCTACACCTTC. The rearrangement joins TRBV4-1 to TRBJ1-2; maybe TRBD1 (6 bases). The CDR3 extends over 16 amino acids. The germline V gene encodes CDR1 MGHRA and CDR2 YSYEKL. Deletions cut 0 bases from V and 8 bases from J, with 19 bases between.

The CDR3 loop reads CASSPSTAEETQYF. DNA for the CDR3: TGTGCCAGCAGCCCCTCAACTGCGGAAGAGACCCAGTACTTC. The chain carries TRBV4-2 and TRBJ2-5; D ambiguous. Per the germline V gene, CDR1 is LGHNA and CDR2 is YNFKEQ. CDR3 length equals 14 residues. Trimming stripped 4 bases from V and 3 bases from J, with 12 bases between.

V is TRBV6-6 and J is TRBJ1-6, with 9 bases identical to TRBD1. Germline-derived CDR1 and CDR2 are MNHNY and SVGAGI (reference sequence). V dropped 5 bases and J dropped 6; count of bases not matched to a gene: 2. The CDR3 covers 14 residues. The CDR3 DNA is TGTGCCAGCAGTCAGACAGGGGGTAATTCACCCCTCCACTTT. Protein sequence: CASSQTGGNSPLHF.

This rearrangement joins TRBV3-1 (or the pseudogene TRBV3-2) to TRBJ2-3; 9 bases map to TRBD2. This CDR3 has 15 amino acids. Germline CDR1 reads LGHDT; CDR2 reads YNNKEL (reference sequence). V trimming: 1 base; J trimming: 4 bases; junction bases outside the gene matches: 3. CDR3 DNA: TGTGCCAGCAGCCAAGGCGGGGGGGGCCCAGATACGCAGTATTTT. Its translation is CASSQGGGGPDTQYF.

This clone was detected once. The chain recombines TRBV19 with TRBJ2-1; 12 positions agree with TRBD2. Trimming cost V 2 bases and J 7 bases; bases outside gene matches: 12. The CDR3 sequence is 18 residues long. CDR1 is LNHDA, CDR2 SQIVND, per germline (reference sequence). CDR3 in amino acids: CASSIRGHGLAGRNEQFF. The CDR3 DNA reads as TGTGCCAGTAGTATAAGGGGCCATGGACTAGCGGGAAGAAATGAGCAGTTCTTC.

The chain couples TRBV30 to TRBJ1-1; D may be TRBD1 (5 bases). This CDR3 region has 14 residues. Trimming left V 5 bases short and J 4 bases short, with 17 bases between. The V gene's germline CDR1 is GTSNPN and CDR2 SVGIG (reference sequence). The CDR3 spells CAWDLGGGFTEAFF. The CDR3 nucleotides read TGTGCCTGGGACCTGGGCGGGGGGTTCACTGAAGCTTTCTTT.